These 14 T cell receptor beta chains originate from one sample sequenced in a study of blood T cells in healthy people across ages. PCR was performed a second time for roughly 7 to 11 cycles using a sample-barcoded 5' primer and a J-beta primer mix. MiXCR was run by TCRdb on the 5' RACE reads, yielding one entry per CDR3 protein. The sample holds 650,000 to 900,000 distinct CDR3 sequences, 62% seen once. The sequencing sample was made of blood. These receptors came from a man aged 25-45 years in good health.

This clonotype was counted only a few times. The chain uses TRBV29-1 and TRBJ2-6; the D is unclear. Trimming removed 4 bases at V and 0 bases at J, with 7 bases between. This CDR3 is 14 amino acids long. Per the germline V gene, CDR1 is SQVTM and CDR2 is ANQGSEA. In nucleotides, the CDR3 is TGCAGCGTTGTTAGGAGCTCTGGGGCCAACGTCCTGACTTTC. This codes for CSVVRSSGANVLTF.

This clonotype appeared a few times. CDR3 amino acids: CASSSPRQPQETQYF. CDR3 nucleotides: TGTGCCAGCAGTTCCCCCCGACAGCCCCAAGAGACCCAGTACTTC. V usage is TRBV28 and J usage is TRBJ2-5, with D possibly being TRBD1 (5 bases). In germline, CDR1 is MDHEN, CDR2 SYDVKM. V was shortened by 4 bases and J by 1 base, with 13 bases between the two germline ends. The CDR3 consists of 15 residues.

V and J are TRBV7-4 and TRBJ1-5; no definite D call. Germline-derived CDR1 and CDR2 are SGHVT and SQSDAQ. Trimming pared 1 base from V and 0 bases from J, leaving 7 bases between. The CDR3 totals 15 residues. CDR3 nucleotide sequence: TGTGCCAGCAGCTTAGATCCAGATAGCAATCAGCCCCAGCATTTT. Encoded protein: CASSLDPDSNQPQHF.

The chain joins TRBV6-5 to TRBJ1-2; 8 bases fit TRBD1. The CDR3 sequence is 13 residues long. J lost 7 bases, V lost 5 bases, and 6 bases had no gene match. Germline CDR1 MNHEY, CDR2 SVGAGI. The CDR3 DNA follows: TGTGCCAGCAGTGATCAGGGGGCTTGTGGCTACACCTTC. This sequence encodes CASSDQGACGYTF.

V is TRBV27 and J is TRBJ2-7, with D uncertain. CDR3 size: 13 residues. The germline V and J ends were trimmed by 4 bases and 5 bases, with 12 bases remaining between them. CDR1 and CDR2 (germline): MNHEY, SMNVEV (reference sequence). Here the CDR3 DNA reads TGTGCCAGCAGTTCTTCTGGGGTCCACGAGCAGTACTTC. This codes for CASSSSGVHEQYF.

This clonotype showed up just a few times. V is TRBV10-3 and J is TRBJ1-5, with D hard to call. The CDR3 is made up of 13 amino acids. V was pared by 3 bases and J by 4 bases, with 7 bases between. Per the germline V gene, CDR1 is ENHRY and CDR2 is SYGVKD. The CDR3 DNA sequence: TGTGCCATCAGTGAAGTTTCGAATCAGCCCCAGCATTTT. Translated, it gives CAISEVSNQPQHF.

This clonotype was counted only a few times. DNA of the CDR3: TGTGCCATCAGAGAAGACAGGTTGAATCAGCCCCAGCATTTT. It codes for CAIREDRLNQPQHF. The chain employs TRBV10-3 and TRBJ1-5, with a tentative D call TRBD1 (6 bases). The ends were cut back, 6 bases at V and 4 bases at J, with 13 bases in the middle. From germline, CDR1 is ENHRY and CDR2 SYGVKD. The CDR3 loop spans 14 amino acids.

This chain joins TRBV5-1 and TRBJ2-7; 9 bases are a match to TRBD1. In germline, CDR1 is SGHRS, CDR2 YFSETQ. This CDR3 contains 15 residues. The trim removed 4 bases at V and 6 bases at J, leaving 11 bases unmatched. As DNA, the CDR3 is TGCGCCAGCAGCCCCGGACAGGGGATAAACGGCGAGCAGTACTTC. It translates to CASSPGQGINGEQYF.

This chain links TRBV20-1 with TRBJ1-2; TRBD1 agrees at 8 bases. Germline assignment: CDR1 DFQATT and CDR2 SNEGSKA (reference sequence). The CDR3 is made up of 13 amino acids. V lost 3 bases to trimming and J lost 4 bases; unmatched junction nucleotides: 4. CDR3: CSARTGDGYGYTF. The CDR3 DNA follows: TGCAGTGCTAGGACAGGGGATGGCTATGGCTACACCTTC.

V usage is TRBV28 and J usage is TRBJ2-1; 14 bases are shared with TRBD2. V lost 8 bases and J lost 10; bases outside the gene matches: 13. Germline values: CDR1 MDHEN, CDR2 SYDVKM. The CDR3 consists of 16 residues. DNA for the CDR3: TGTGCCAGCGGGACTAGCGGGGGCGTTCGAGAGTCGGAGCAGTTCTTC. Translating it yields CASGTSGGVRESEQFF.

The chain recombines TRBV28 with TRBJ2-7; no reliable D call. The germline CDR1 and CDR2 sequences are MDHEN and SYDVKM. This CDR3 contains 13 residues. V shed 5 bases and J shed 2 bases, with 10 bases lying between them. CDR3 region: CASSVHRTYEQYF. The DNA of the CDR3 is TGTGCCAGCAGTGTACACAGAACCTACGAGCAGTACTTC. The whole variable domain, filled in from reference TRBV28 and TRBJ2-7, reads DVKVTQSSRYLVKRTGEKVFLECVQDMDHENMFWYRQDPGLGLRLIYFSYDVKMKEKGDIPEGYSVSREKKERFSLILESASTNQTSMYLCASSVHRTYEQYFGPGTRLTVT.

This chain uses TRBV3-1 with TRBJ1-2; the D is unclear. V was clipped by 0 bases and J by 5 bases, with 13 bases between them. CDR1 and CDR2 (germline): LGHDT, YNNKEL (reference sequence). The CDR3 runs to 15 residues. CDR3 nucleotide sequence: TGTGCCAGCAGCCAAGATATGCAGGCGATGTATGGCTACACCTTC. Its protein is CASSQDMQAMYGYTF.

The rearrangement uses TRBV20-1 and TRBJ2-1, with 10 bases aligning to TRBD1. The CDR3 has 15 amino acids. Germline V lookup: CDR1 DFQATT, CDR2 SNEGSKA (reference sequence). J was trimmed by 7 bases and V by 3 bases; bases with no gene match: 9. The CDR3 here is CSASLRQGAGNEQFF. The DNA of the CDR3 is TGCAGTGCTAGTCTCCGACAGGGGGCGGGAAATGAGCAGTTCTTC.

The V gene is TRBV28, the J gene TRBJ2-5; D is undetermined. Near its end, the DNA agrees better with TRBJ2-7, so the J call may be wrong. CDR1 MDHEN and CDR2 SYDVKM come from the germline V gene. CDR3 length: 11 residues. CDR3 in DNA: TGTGCCAGCTCCGGCCCCACCGAGCAGTACTTC. It is translated as CASSGPTEQYF.